This T cell receptor beta chain was sequenced during a study of control samples from healthy donors and cancer patients. CDR3 length: 17 amino acids. Germline CDR1 is SNHLY and CDR2 is FYNNEI. The V gene end was trimmed by 7 bases and the J gene end by 0 bases; junction bases not matched to a gene: 7. TCRdb's table, derived via immunoSEQ multiplex PCR, lists solely in-frame clones and lacks some. The sample consists of 150,000 to 200,000 clones, 91% of them appearing once. The chain links TRBV2 to TRBJ2-1; 12 nucleotides match TRBD1. The sequence derives from a woman aged 25 to 39 in good health. The sequencing sample was made of blood. CDR3 in amino acids: CASIFPGQGASYNEQFF. CDR3 bases: TGTGCCAGCATTTTTCCGGGACAGGGGGCCTCCTACAATGAGCAGTTCTTC.